The present TCR beta chain was sequenced within a study of Graves' ophthalmopathy and Graves' hyperthyroidism. Whole-study findings and limits: In blood, most expanded thyroid clonotypes above 0.001 frequency were also detected. Ophthalmopathy progression predictions by the model showed about 72% specificity and approximately 69% sensitivity.

The sample holds many counts of this clonotype. Its cognate antigen is unknown. Germline V gene lookup returns CDR1 DFQATT and CDR2 SNEGSKA (reference sequence). Between the trimmed V and J ends, which lost 5 bases and 6 bases, there was a span of 16 bases. This CDR3 is 13 amino acids long. Uncontrolled infections, pregnancy, lactation or other autoimmune diseases led to patient exclusion. Clinical symptoms, serum thyroxine, TRAb, thyroid ultrasound and orbital computed tomography were relied on for diagnosis. The sequenced template was RNA, covering the TCR beta CDR3 region. HTBI primers primed a first-round RT-PCR, and a second-round multiplex PCR followed. A single record per CDR3 protein comes from TCRdb applying MiXCR to the multiplex PCR reads. Among a few hundred thousand distinct CDR3 sequences listed, under 45% were seen once.

The origin of this receptor is an adult man with Graves' hyperthyroidism. Sequences were obtained from peripheral blood or thyroid tissue (not recorded which). The chain carries TRBV20-1 and TRBJ1-2; weak D call: TRBD1 (6 bases). CDR3 amino acids: CSAFEPQGNGYTF. Written as DNA, the CDR3 is TGCAGTGCTTTCGAACCACAGGGTAATGGCTACACCTTC.